This TCR beta chain was identified during a study of blood T cell repertoires in COVID-19. Study details: Two negative PCRs, clearance, or symptom resolution characterized the recovered Cohort 3 donors.

Trimming cost V 1 base and J 0 bases, with 7 bases left between them. CDR3 length: 14 amino acids. Germline-derived CDR1 and CDR2 are SGDLS and YYNGEE. Using immunoSEQ multiplex PCR, the repertoire was profiled, and TCRdb retains in-frame clones only, with some absent. The profile shows roughly 200,000 clones, about 90% of them singletons. Participant-reported clinical history was the basis for cohort assignment. Material for sequencing was PBMCs or T cells enriched from blood (not recorded which). The source of this sequence is a woman aged 45-60 years in a cohort exposed to, infected with or recovered from COVID-19 (not recorded which). The V gene is TRBV9, the J gene TRBJ1-1; no reliable D call. CDR3: CASSVTRLNTEAFF. Written as DNA, the CDR3 is TGTGCCAGCAGCGTAACCAGATTGAACACTGAAGCTTTCTTT.